This T cell receptor beta chain was obtained from a study of blood T cell repertoires in COVID-19. Study information: Sites across the United States, Italy and Spain contributed samples from acute and convalescent COVID-19. PBMCs, B-cell-depleted T cells, or T cells provided the cDNA or gDNA that made up the material.

Profiled with immunoSEQ multiplex PCR; TCRdb holds only in-frame clones, not every one. The sample lists about 300,000 clones; 80% to 90% were seen once. The length of the CDR3 is 12 residues. V was clipped by 3 bases and J by 10 bases, with 12 bases between them. The germline V gene has CDR1 LNHDA and CDR2 SQIVND (reference sequence). V gene TRBV19 combines with J gene TRBJ1-1, with D possibly TRBD1 on 6 matching bases. The clonotype comes from a young woman who had recovered from COVID-19. Material for sequencing was PBMCs or T cells enriched from blood (not recorded which). CDR3 amino acids: CASSIQDSGAFF. In DNA form, the CDR3 reads TGTGCCAGTAGTATCCAGGACAGTGGAGCTTTCTTT.